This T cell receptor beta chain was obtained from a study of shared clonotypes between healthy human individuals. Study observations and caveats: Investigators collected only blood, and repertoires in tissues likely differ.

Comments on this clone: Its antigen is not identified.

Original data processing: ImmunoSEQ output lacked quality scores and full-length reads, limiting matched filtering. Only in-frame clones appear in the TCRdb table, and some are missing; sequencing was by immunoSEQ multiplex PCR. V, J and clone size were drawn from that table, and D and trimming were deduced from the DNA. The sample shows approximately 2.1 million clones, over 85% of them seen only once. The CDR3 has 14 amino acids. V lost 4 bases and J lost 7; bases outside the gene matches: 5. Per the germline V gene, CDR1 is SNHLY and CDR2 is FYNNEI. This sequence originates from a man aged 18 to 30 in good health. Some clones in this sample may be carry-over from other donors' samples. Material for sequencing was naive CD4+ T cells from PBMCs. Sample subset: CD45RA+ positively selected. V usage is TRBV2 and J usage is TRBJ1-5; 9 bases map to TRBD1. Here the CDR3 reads CASSADRGWQPQHF. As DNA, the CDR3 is TGTGCCAGCAGTGCCGACAGGGGGTGGCAGCCCCAGCATTTT.